The 21 T cell receptor beta chains presented below share a single source sample, sequenced in a study of cytomegalovirus exposure and HLA in healthy donors. PCR used 60 Vbeta primers and 13 Jbeta primers. Using immunoSEQ multiplex PCR, the repertoire was profiled, and TCRdb retains in-frame clones only, with some absent. The sample yields over 120,000 clones, around 74% seen once. The sequenced sample was PBMCs. The receptors originated from a man younger than 35 in good health and CMV-seropositive.

This chain links TRBV19 with TRBJ1-2, with 7 bases aligning to TRBD1. CDR1 and CDR2 from the germline V gene are LNHDA and SQIVND (reference sequence). V lost 5 bases to trimming and J lost 4 bases; unmatched junction nucleotides: 10. The CDR3 covers 15 residues. Here the CDR3 DNA reads TGTGCCAGTAGTCGCCGGACAGGCGATCTCTATGGCTACACCTTC. Translating gives CASSRRTGDLYGYTF.

This chain uses TRBV5-4 with TRBJ2-2; 9 bases map to TRBD1. Unmatched junction bases numbered 8, after V lost 6 bases and J lost 5 bases. In germline, CDR1 is SGHNT, CDR2 YYREEE (reference sequence). This CDR3 has 15 amino acids. CDR3 in amino acids: CASTPGQGRTGELFF. The CDR3 DNA reads TGTGCCAGCACCCCGGGACAGGGAAGGACCGGGGAGCTGTTTTTT.

This chain links TRBV9 with TRBJ2-1; 8 bases match TRBD1. This CDR3 region has 15 residues. Germline V gene lookup returns CDR1 SGDLS and CDR2 YYNGEE. J gave up 1 base and V 3 bases, and 3 bases lay outside the gene matches. CDR3 sequence: CASSADRGSYNEQFF. CDR3 DNA sequence: TGTGCCAGCAGCGCCGACAGGGGATCCTACAATGAGCAGTTCTTC.

The CDR3, as DNA: TGTGCCAGCAGCGTAGCAGGAGGGGGCTACTTTAACTATGGCTACACCTTC. It specifies CASSVAGGGYFNYGYTF. V usage is TRBV9 and J usage is TRBJ1-2; 7 positions agree with TRBD1. Germline V gene lookup returns CDR1 SGDLS and CDR2 YYNGEE. The V segment lost 0 bases and the J segment 1 base; nucleotides outside the gene matches: 9. The CDR3 consists of 17 residues.

The CDR3 region is CATSRGGQGGQETQYF. Written as DNA, the CDR3 is TGTGCCACCAGCAGAGGGGGACAGGGAGGGCAAGAGACCCAGTACTTC. The chain employs TRBV15 and TRBJ2-5; TRBD1 matches 9 bases. The CDR3 consists of 16 residues. After removal of 1 base from V and 2 bases from J, the junction contained 5 bases not matched to a gene. Germline loops: CDR1 LNHNV, CDR2 YYDKDF (reference sequence).

The chain couples TRBV6-6 to TRBJ1-1; TRBD1 matches at 7 bases. Per the germline V gene, CDR1 is MNHNY and CDR2 is SVGAGI (reference sequence). This CDR3 region has 14 residues. Unmatched junction bases numbered 4, after V lost 2 bases and J lost 4 bases. CDR3 in amino acids: CASSYPQGGTEAFF. CDR3 DNA sequence: TGTGCCAGCAGTTACCCTCAGGGGGGCACTGAAGCTTTCTTT.

The CDR3 bases are TGTGCCAGTACCCCGTCGGGAAGGGGGGGCCTCTCTGGAAACACCATATATTTT. Its translation is CASTPSGRGGLSGNTIYF. The rearrangement joins TRBV19 to TRBJ1-3; D perhaps matches TRBD1 (6 bases). Deletions cut 7 bases from V and 0 bases from J, with 22 bases between. Germline V CDR1 and CDR2: LNHDA, SQIVND (reference sequence). This CDR3 comprises 18 residues.

The chain carries TRBV6-4 and TRBJ1-6; 7 bases agree with TRBD1. Germline values: CDR1 MRHNA, CDR2 SNTAGT. Unmatched junction bases numbered 6, after V lost 4 bases and J lost 6 bases. The CDR3 loop spans 15 amino acids. CDR3 DNA: TGTGCCAGCAGTGGAGGGACAGCTTCTAATTCACCCCTCCACTTT. Translation: CASSGGTASNSPLHF.

This chain connects TRBV5-1 to TRBJ1-4; unclear D gene. Germline values: CDR1 SGHRS, CDR2 YFSETQ. CDR3 length: 14 amino acids. The V end lost 2 bases, the J end lost 4 bases, and 9 bases lay between the germline ends. CDR3 loop: CASSLGRLNEKLFF. CDR3 DNA sequence: TGCGCCAGCAGCTTAGGCAGACTTAATGAAAAACTGTTTTTT. Full variable domain (rest looked up from reference TRBV5-1 and TRBJ1-4): KAGVTQTPRYLIKTRGQQVTLSCSPISGHRSVSWYQQTPGQGLQFLFEYFSETQRNKGNFPGRFSGRQFSNSRSEMNVSTLELGDSALYLCASSLGRLNEKLFFGSGTQLSVL.

This chain connects TRBV6-6 to TRBJ2-7; perhaps TRBD2 as D (5 bases). Trimming stripped 5 bases from V and 0 bases from J, with 11 bases between. This CDR3 is 14 amino acids long. Germline loops: CDR1 MNHNY, CDR2 SVGAGI (reference sequence). The CDR3 is CASSRRRDSYEQYF. CDR3 in DNA: TGTGCCAGCAGTAGAAGACGGGACTCCTACGAGCAGTACTTC.

This clone is a singleton in its sample. This rearrangement joins TRBV7-8 to TRBJ1-2, with 7 bases that match TRBD1. V lost 2 bases and J lost 7; bases outside the gene matches: 19. Germline V gives CDR1 SGHVS, CDR2 FQNEAQ. CDR3 length: 18 amino acids. The CDR3 spells CASSLNRGVYRGRIGYTF. The CDR3 region has the DNA TGTGCCAGCAGCTTAAATAGGGGGGTCTACAGGGGTCGGATTGGCTACACCTTC.

The chain uses TRBV6-5 and TRBJ2-7; 7 bases match TRBD2. The CDR3 length is 13 residues. V was clipped by 6 bases and J by 6 bases; unmatched bases: 8. The V gene's germline CDR1 is MNHEY and CDR2 SVGAGI. The DNA for the CDR3 is TGTGCCAGCAGCCATGCAAGGACTAGCGAGCAGTACTTC. Translation: CASSHARTSEQYF.

The chain employs TRBV14 and TRBJ2-5; D gene ambiguous. The V end was cut by 0 bases, the J end by 2 bases, with 10 bases between. The germline V gene encodes CDR1 SGHDN and CDR2 FVKESK. The CDR3 has 15 amino acids. The DNA of the CDR3 is TGTGCCAGCAGCCAAGATCCGTATCGTCAAGAGACCCAGTACTTC. Its protein is CASSQDPYRQETQYF.

This clone was seen just once. The CDR3 loop reads CASSRGLNTEAFF. For the CDR3, the DNA is TGTGCCAGCAGCCGCGGATTAAACACTGAAGCTTTCTTT. V usage is TRBV7-9 and J usage is TRBJ1-1; D is undetermined. This CDR3 is 13 amino acids long. Per the germline V gene, CDR1 is SEHNR and CDR2 is FQNEAQ (reference sequence). V was pared by 5 bases and J by 2 bases, with 9 bases between.

The chain is built from TRBV6-1 and TRBJ2-7; 7 nucleotides align to TRBD1. The V gene end was trimmed by 6 bases and the J gene end by 3 bases; junction bases not matched to a gene: 11. The CDR3 has 15 amino acids. The germline CDR1 and CDR2 sequences are MNHNS and SASEGT. CDR3 bases: TGTGCCAGCAGGGGGACCGGGACAGTACACTACGAGCAGTACTTC. This codes for CASRGTGTVHYEQYF.

The chain combines TRBV18 with TRBJ1-2; possible D gene TRBD1, 5 bases. From germline, CDR1 is KGHSH and CDR2 LQKENI. The length of the CDR3 is 15 residues. The V end lost 5 bases, the J end lost 5 bases, and 18 bases lay between the germline ends. CDR3 in amino acids: CASSSEIGASYGYTF. CDR3 coding DNA: TGTGCCAGCTCATCAGAAATAGGGGCCTCATATGGCTACACCTTC. The full variable domain, in which reference TRBV18 and TRBJ1-2 provide the parts outside the CDR3, is NAGVMQNPRHLVRRRGQEARLRCSPMKGHSHVYWYRQLPEEGLKFMVYLQKENIIDESGMPKERFSAEFPKEGPSILRIQQVVRGDSAAYFCASSSEIGASYGYTFGSGTRLTVV.

The count of this clone is one. The chain uses TRBV15 and TRBJ2-3; D is ambiguous. The germline V gene encodes CDR1 LNHNV and CDR2 YYDKDF (reference sequence). This CDR3 comprises 13 residues. V shed 0 bases and J shed 4 bases, with 5 bases lying between them. In DNA form, the CDR3 reads TGTGCCACCAGCAGAGATGAGGCAGATACGCAGTATTTT. It translates to CATSRDEADTQYF. The entire variable domain, with the rest obtained from reference TRBV15 and TRBJ2-3, is as follows: DAMVIQNPRYQVTQFGKPVTLSCSQTLNHNVMYWYQQKSSQAPKLLFHYYDKDFNNEADTPDNFQSRRPNTSFCFLDIRSPGLGDTAMYLCATSRDEADTQYFGPGTRLTVL.

V gene TRBV29-1 combines with J gene TRBJ2-5; 8 bases are shared with TRBD2. Unmatched junction bases numbered 5, after V lost 6 bases and J lost 5 bases. Germline V gene lookup returns CDR1 SQVTM and CDR2 ANQGSEA. The CDR3 is 12 residues long. This chain's CDR3 is CSVGSGEETQYF. The CDR3 nucleotides are TGCAGCGTCGGTAGCGGGGAGGAGACCCAGTACTTC.

The V gene is TRBV5-5, the J gene TRBJ1-2; 10 positions match TRBD1. Germline CDR1 reads SGHKS; CDR2 reads YYEKEE (reference sequence). The CDR3 length is 18 residues. The junction had 16 bases not matched to a gene; V was cut back by 2 bases and J by 6 bases. This CDR3 is CASSFTTGGARIVDGYTF. In nucleotides, the CDR3 is TGTGCCAGCAGCTTCACGACAGGGGGCGCTCGGATTGTCGATGGCTACACCTTC.

V is TRBV5-8 and J is TRBJ1-5, with TRBD1 identical over 7 bases. The V gene end was trimmed by 4 bases and the J gene end by 4 bases; junction bases not matched to a gene: 11. The germline CDR1 and CDR2 sequences are SGHTS and YDEGEE. The CDR3 runs to 16 residues. The CDR3 coding sequence is TGTGCCAGCAGCCTTCACAGGGGTCGCCTTAATCAGCCCCAGCATTTT. Translating it yields CASSLHRGRLNQPQHF.

The chain recombines TRBV7-2 with TRBJ2-1, with 7 positions matching TRBD2. Looked up from germline, CDR1 is SGHTA and CDR2 is FQGNSA. The CDR3 contains 17 residues. J was trimmed by 7 bases and V by 7 bases; bases with no gene match: 19. CDR3 loop: CASTSLGGRAYINEQFF. CDR3 sequence (DNA): TGTGCCAGCACCTCACTTGGAGGGAGGGCCTATATTAATGAGCAGTTCTTC.